This is a list of T cell receptor beta chains from one sample in a study of regulatory T cells in long-lasting Graves disease. TCRdb re-derived calls from the multiplex PCR reads in MiXCR, one entry per CDR3 protein. The sample carries around 450,000 distinct CDR3 sequences, around 15% recorded once. The same specimen was also included in a second study, on T cells in Graves' hyperthyroidism and ophthalmopathy.

The starting material was peripheral blood mononuclear cells (PBMCs), obtained at new diagnosis, from a patient treated with antithyroid drugs. The receptors were sampled from a middle-aged man with Graves disease. The CDR3 runs from the conserved cysteine through the conserved F or W. A D gene is named only where the DNA matches it firmly. The size of a clone is reported for some rows only, either as once, few or many, or as a class for expanded clones.

d_call	v_call	clone_size	j_call	cdr3_nt	cdr3_aa
-	TRBV7-9	few	TRBJ2-7	TGTGCCAGCAGCTTGAGCGGCCACGACGAGCAGTACTTC	CASSLSGHDEQYF
-	TRBV28	many	TRBJ1-1	TGTGCCAGTCTCGCCGGGGGGACTGAAGCTTTCTTT	CASLAGGTEAFF
-	TRBV28	-	TRBJ1-4	TGTGCCAGCAGTGTCCAGAGGAATGAAAAACTGTTTTTT	CASSVQRNEKLFF
-	TRBV9	few	TRBJ1-1	TGTGCCAGCAGCGGATCCACACCGGGGTTCTACACTGAAGCTTTCTTT	CASSGSTPGFYTEAFF
-	TRBV5-1	-	TRBJ1-6	TGCGCCAGCAGCTTGTTACAAGGGACGGGGAATTCACCCCTCCACTTT	CASSLLQGTGNSPLHF
-	TRBV5-5	-	TRBJ2-1	TGTGCCAGCAGCTTGCTTCGGAGCCTCGGCTACAATGAGCAGTTCTTC	CASSLLRSLGYNEQFF
-	TRBV28	many	TRBJ2-1	TGTGCCAGCAGTTTAGACAGCTTAGGTAATGAGCAGTTCTTC	CASSLDSLGNEQFF
-	TRBV6-2/TRBV6-3	-	TRBJ1-5	TGTGCCAGCAGTGAAAGGGACACTCAGCCCCAGCATTTT	CASSERDTQPQHF
-	TRBV2	many	TRBJ2-7	TGTGCCAGCACCCGAGACCTCGAGCAGTACTTC	CASTRDLEQYF
-	TRBV7-2	many	TRBJ2-1	TGTGCCAGCAGCTGGGCCCGTGGCAATGAGCAGTTCTTC	CASSWARGNEQFF
-	TRBV7-3	-	TRBJ2-2	TGTGCCAGCAGCTTAAATGGCGGCAGAGCCACCGGGGAGCTGTTTTTT	CASSLNGGRATGELFF
TRBD1	TRBV19	once	TRBJ1-4	TGTGCCAGTAGTATCCGGGACAGAGTAAATGAAAAACTGTTTTTT	CASSIRDRVNEKLFF
TRBD1	TRBV19	few	TRBJ2-1	TGTGCCAGTAGTATTGGACAGGGGGCAAATGAGCAGTTCTTC	CASSIGQGANEQFF
-	TRBV20-1	many	TRBJ2-7	TGCAGTGCTAGAGTTCCAGGGGCGCTTCTCTACGAGCAGTACTTC	CSARVPGALLYEQYF
-	TRBV15	-	TRBJ1-5	TGTGCCACCAGTTCCCAGGGGAGCAATCAGCCCCAGCATTTT	CATSSQGSNQPQHF
-	TRBV6-5	-	TRBJ2-3	TGTGCCAGCAGTTGGGACAAAATCACAGATACGCAGTATTTT	CASSWDKITDTQYF
TRBD1	TRBV30	few	TRBJ2-1	TGTGCCTGGGGAACCGGGACAGGGTTCTACAATGAGCAGTTCTTC	CAWGTGTGFYNEQFF
TRBD2	TRBV5-1	many	TRBJ2-7	TGCGCCAGCAGCTCGGGACTAGCTGTAACCTACGAGCAGTACTTC	CASSSGLAVTYEQYF
-	TRBV4-1	few	TRBJ2-2	TGCGCCAGCAGCCAAGATAGTGGGGCTGGTAAGGCCGGGGAGCTGTTTTTT	CASSQDSGAGKAGELFF
-	TRBV7-9	few	TRBJ1-4	TGTGCCAGCGGGAGAGAAGAAAAACTGTTTTTT	CASGREEKLFF
-	TRBV27	many	TRBJ2-1	TGTGCCAGTAAGACCCACAATGAGCAGTTCTTC	CASKTHNEQFF
TRBD1	TRBV11-2	many	TRBJ2-1	TGTGCCAGCAGCCGGGACAGGGGTAGGTCCTACAATGAGCAGTTCTTC	CASSRDRGRSYNEQFF
-	TRBV30	many	TRBJ2-3	TGTGCCTTCACTTTCACTAGCACAGATACGCAGTATTTT	CAFTFTSTDTQYF
-	TRBV5-1	many	TRBJ2-3	TGCGCCAGCAGCTTGACTGGGGACAGCACAGATACGCAGTATTTT	CASSLTGDSTDTQYF
-	TRBV20-1	few	TRBJ2-7	TGCAGTGCTAGAGATCTTGGGGGAGAGATCTACGAGCAGTACTTC	CSARDLGGEIYEQYF
-	TRBV6-1	-	TRBJ2-7	TGTACCAGCATCTCCGGGAACTACTACGAGCAGTACTTC	CTSISGNYYEQYF
TRBD1	TRBV12-3/TRBV12-4	many	TRBJ2-5	TGCGCCAGCAGCTCCGGAACAGGGGAAGAGACCCAGTACTTC	CASSSGTGEETQYF
TRBD2	TRBV29-1	few	TRBJ2-1	TGCAGCGGGGGACTAGCGGGGCAGAAGCAGTTCTTC	CSGGLAGQKQFF
-	TRBV5-6	few	TRBJ2-7	TGTGCCAGCAGCTTGGACGCGACCGCCTTAACGCAGTACTTC	CASSLDATALTQYF
TRBD2	TRBV12-3/TRBV12-4	-	TRBJ2-2	TGTGCCAGCAGGTTTATAGCGGGAGGGCCCACGGAGCTGTTTTTT	CASRFIAGGPTELFF
TRBD2	TRBV20-1	-	TRBJ2-1	TGCAGTTCAGCGGGAGAGAATTACAATGAGCAGTTCTTC	CSSAGENYNEQFF
TRBD2	TRBV5-1	few	TRBJ2-4	TGCGCCAGCAGCGTAGGACTAGCGGGAGGAAACATTCAGTACTTC	CASSVGLAGGNIQYF
TRBD1	TRBV3-1	many	TRBJ2-4	TGTGCCAGCAGCCGTCTCAACCAGGGGGCGGGGGCCAAAAACATTCAGTACTTC	CASSRLNQGAGAKNIQYF
-	TRBV13	many	TRBJ2-7	TGTGCCAGCAGCTTAAGGGAGGCGTCCGAGCAGTACTTC	CASSLREASEQYF
-	TRBV29-1	few	TRBJ2-5	TGCAGCGTTGCTGGACAGTTCCAAGAGACCCAGTACTTC	CSVAGQFQETQYF
TRBD2	TRBV20-1	many	TRBJ2-3	TGCAGTGCTAGGTGGATAGCGGGAGTAGATACGCAGTATTTT	CSARWIAGVDTQYF
-	TRBV24-1	-	TRBJ1-5	TGTGCCACCAGTCAGGGATCTAATCAGCCCCAGCATTTT	CATSQGSNQPQHF
-	TRBV7-2	many	TRBJ2-7	TGTGCCAGCAGCTTAGCGACGTCTGTGGAGCAGTACTTC	CASSLATSVEQYF
TRBD1	TRBV20-1	-	TRBJ1-1	TGCAGCGTTGACCCGGGACAGGGGGCTGAAGCTCTCTTT	CSVDPGQGAEALF
-	TRBV7-2	many	TRBJ2-4	TGTGCCAGCAGCTTAGCGCAAGGGTTGAGGGCCAAAAACATTCAGTACTTC	CASSLAQGLRAKNIQYF
TRBD2	TRBV2	-	TRBJ2-1	TGTGCCAGCAGTGAGAGCGGGAGGGCCGGGGAGCAGTTCTTC	CASSESGRAGEQFF
-	TRBV3-1	-	TRBJ1-3	TGTGCCAGCAGCCAAGAGGGGACTGGAAACACCATATATTTT	CASSQEGTGNTIYF
TRBD1	TRBV6-2/TRBV6-3	-	TRBJ2-7	TGTGCCAGCAGTGACATCAGGGGGTTTTCATACGAGCAGTACTTC	CASSDIRGFSYEQYF
TRBD1	TRBV7-6	many	TRBJ2-1	TGTGCCAGCAGCTATGACAGGGTCGCCTACAATGAGCAGTTCTTC	CASSYDRVAYNEQFF
TRBD2	TRBV11-3	many	TRBJ2-2	TGTGCCAGCAGCTCAGGACTAGTGCAGGCCGGGGAGCTGTTTTTT	CASSSGLVQAGELFF
-	TRBV2	many	TRBJ1-5	TGTGCCAGCAGTGAATTGGTAGGGGGTGGGCAGCCCCAGCATTTT	CASSELVGGGQPQHF
-	TRBV27	many	TRBJ1-1	TGTGCCAGCAGTCAGACAGGACCCACTGAAGCTTTCTTT	CASSQTGPTEAFF
-	TRBV19	few	TRBJ1-1	TGTGCCAGTAGTATAGATTGGGGACAAGACACTGAAGCTTTCTTT	CASSIDWGQDTEAFF
-	TRBV2	-	TRBJ2-7	TGTGCCAGCAGTGGGTTTCTTGGTTTGAACGAGCAGTACTTC	CASSGFLGLNEQYF
-	TRBV20-1	many	TRBJ2-7	TGCAGTGCTAGAGATCAAGGGACATACATTTACGAGCAGTACTTC	CSARDQGTYIYEQYF
TRBD1	TRBV3-1	many	TRBJ1-1	TGTGCCAGCAGCCAAGCACGAACAGGGGGCGCGAACACTGAAGCTTTCTTT	CASSQARTGGANTEAFF
-	TRBV7-9	-	TRBJ2-6	TGTGCCAGCAGCTTAAGGCGGGACAGAGCCTCTGGGGCCAACGTCCTGACTTTC	CASSLRRDRASGANVLTF
-	TRBV9	few	TRBJ2-1	TGTGCCAGCAGCGGTGCAGCGACTAGTCAAAATGAGCAGTTCTTC	CASSGAATSQNEQFF